This T cell receptor (beta chain) emerged from a study of OX40 agonist ivuxolimab in advanced cancers. Study-wide context: Among those enrolled, mean age was 60 years (range about 23 to 80) and approximately 83% were male. It was permissible to have had prior anti-PD-1, anti-PD-L1 or anti-CTLA-4 therapy, and approximately 40% had some. Overall study results and limits: Some patients who did not respond also had low normalized T-cell clonal expansion. In the expanded peripheral T cells, antigen specificity was never determined.

Here immunoSEQ multiplex PCR was the method, and the copy in TCRdb shows in-frame clones only, minus some. The data contain 60,000 to 75,000 clones, more than 70% of them singletons. About this clone: Its antigen is not identified.

CDR1 is KGHSH and CDR2 is LQKENI in the germline V gene. V dropped 3 bases and J dropped 0 bases, with 11 bases sitting between them. This CDR3 is built from 15 residues. This material consisted of CD4+ or CD8+ T cells sorted from blood, taken in a trial of the OX40 agonist ivuxolimab. The V and J genes are TRBV18 and TRBJ1-1; D ambiguous. This TCR was recovered from an adult with an advanced solid tumor such as melanoma, head and neck, liver or kidney cancer. Here the CDR3 DNA reads TGTGCCAGCTCACCGGACGGAACGATGAACACTGAAGCTTTCTTT. This translates into CASSPDGTMNTEAFF. The entire variable domain, with the rest obtained from reference TRBV18 and TRBJ1-1, is as follows: NAGVMQNPRHLVRRRGQEARLRCSPMKGHSHVYWYRQLPEEGLKFMVYLQKENIIDESGMPKERFSAEFPKEGPSILRIQQVVRGDSAAYFCASSPDGTMNTEAFFGQGTRLTVV.